Here is one T cell receptor (beta chain) with its context. Assay version v3.0 of immunoSEQ was used, and it was run at survey level. Generated by immunoSEQ multiplex PCR, the TCRdb table keeps only in-frame clones and is missing some. The data contain 30,000 to 40,000 clones, approximately 94% of them singletons. These data originate in a study of long-term antiretroviral therapy in people with HIV. As for the study in general: It was about a decade before the 2015 immediate-ART recommendation that the earliest samples were taken.

Germline V lookup: CDR1 SGHAT, CDR2 FQDESV (reference sequence). CDR3 size: 14 residues. V was trimmed by 5 bases and J by 4 bases, leaving 11 bases between them. The sample in question was unsorted PBMCs, obtained 4.1 years after starting antiretroviral therapy. V usage is TRBV11-1 and J usage is TRBJ2-2; D might be TRBD2 (5 bases). This sequence originates from a woman in her 50s with HIV. The CDR3 bases are TGTGCCAGCAGCCCGGGGTTAACCACCGGGGAGCTGTTTTTT. It specifies CASSPGLTTGELFF.